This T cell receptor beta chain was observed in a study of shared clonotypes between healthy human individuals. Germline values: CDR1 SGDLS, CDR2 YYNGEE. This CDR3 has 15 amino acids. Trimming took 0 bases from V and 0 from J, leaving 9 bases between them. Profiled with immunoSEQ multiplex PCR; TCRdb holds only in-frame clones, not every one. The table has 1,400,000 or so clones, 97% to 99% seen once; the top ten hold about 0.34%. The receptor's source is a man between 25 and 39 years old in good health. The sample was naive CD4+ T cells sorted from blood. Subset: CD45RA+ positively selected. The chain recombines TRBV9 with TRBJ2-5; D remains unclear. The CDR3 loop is CASSVAWLDQETQYF. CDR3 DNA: TGTGCCAGCAGCGTAGCCTGGCTAGACCAAGAGACCCAGTACTTC.